This is a list of T cell receptor beta chains from one sample in a study of T cells in Graves' hyperthyroidism and ophthalmopathy. TCRdb passed the multiplex PCR reads through MiXCR, listing each CDR3 protein once. The sample has 100,000 to 140,000 distinct CDR3 sequences, about 15% seen once; the top ten hold about 42%. Material: blood. The receptors were gathered from a woman aged 45-59 years with Graves' hyperthyroidism. The CDR3 runs from the conserved cysteine through the conserved F or W. The D gene is left open where the match is weak. Expanded clones are given a class, and other clones once, few, many or no size at all.

clone_size: .
j_call: TRBJ2-7
v_call: TRBV29-1
d_call: .
cdr3_aa: CSVVAGDYEQYF
cdr3_nt: TGCAGCGTTGTAGCAGGGGACTACGAGCAGTACTTC

clone_size: many
j_call: TRBJ2-5
v_call: TRBV29-1
d_call: .
cdr3_aa: CSVGEGETQYF
cdr3_nt: TGCAGCGTTGGTGAGGGAGAGACCCAGTACTTC

clone_size: few
j_call: TRBJ2-2
v_call: TRBV5-1
d_call: TRBD1
cdr3_aa: CASSLAGTAYTGELFF
cdr3_nt: TGCGCCAGCAGCTTGGCCGGGACAGCTTACACCGGGGAGCTGTTTTTT

clone_size: few
j_call: TRBJ1-1
v_call: TRBV19
d_call: TRBD1
cdr3_aa: CASSFSTGWNTEAFF
cdr3_nt: TGTGCCAGTAGTTTCTCGACAGGGTGGAACACTGAAGCTTTCTTT

clone_size: .
j_call: TRBJ2-3
v_call: TRBV12-3/TRBV12-4
d_call: .
cdr3_aa: CASSSRGTDTQYF
cdr3_nt: TGTGCCAGCAGCTCCCGTGGCACAGATACGCAGTATTTT

clone_size: many
j_call: TRBJ2-1
v_call: TRBV7-8
d_call: .
cdr3_aa: CASSLGTYNEQFF
cdr3_nt: TGTGCCAGCAGCTTGGGCACCTACAATGAGCAGTTCTTC

clone_size: many
j_call: TRBJ2-1
v_call: TRBV6-1
d_call: TRBD2
cdr3_aa: CASSYGAGGMFF
cdr3_nt: TGTGCCAGCAGTTACGGAGCGGGGGGTATGTTCTTC

clone_size: many
j_call: TRBJ2-2
v_call: TRBV5-1
d_call: .
cdr3_aa: CASRTLDSPNTGELFF
cdr3_nt: TGCGCCAGCAGGACTTTGGACAGTCCGAACACCGGGGAGCTGTTTTTT

clone_size: .
j_call: TRBJ1-1
v_call: TRBV6-1
d_call: .
cdr3_aa: CASSELVGERAFF
cdr3_nt: TGTGCCAGCAGTGAACTTGTCGGGGAGCGAGCTTTCTTT

clone_size: many
j_call: TRBJ1-4
v_call: TRBV2
d_call: .
cdr3_aa: CASSEGEKLFF
cdr3_nt: TGTGCCAGCAGTGAAGGGGAAAAACTGTTTTTT

clone_size: many
j_call: TRBJ2-2
v_call: TRBV20-1
d_call: .
cdr3_aa: CSAKEGLATGELFF
cdr3_nt: TGCAGTGCGAAGGAGGGCCTAGCCACCGGGGAGCTGTTTTTT

clone_size: .
j_call: TRBJ2-1
v_call: TRBV11-2
d_call: .
cdr3_aa: CASSSISGSYNEQFF
cdr3_nt: TGTGCCAGCAGTTCTATTAGCGGTTCGTACAATGAGCAGTTCTTC

clone_size: many
j_call: TRBJ2-7
v_call: TRBV27
d_call: .
cdr3_aa: CASSLTRGNEQYF
cdr3_nt: TGTGCCAGCAGTCTAACGAGGGGGAACGAGCAGTACTTC

clone_size: .
j_call: TRBJ2-7
v_call: TRBV29-1
d_call: .
cdr3_aa: CSVGLGIYEQYF
cdr3_nt: TGCAGCGTGGGGTTAGGCATCTACGAGCAGTACTTC

clone_size: .
j_call: TRBJ2-1
v_call: TRBV4-2
d_call: TRBD2
cdr3_aa: CASSQGLPSGGHNEQFF
cdr3_nt: TGTGCCAGCAGCCAGGGGCTCCCTAGCGGGGGACACAATGAGCAGTTCTTC